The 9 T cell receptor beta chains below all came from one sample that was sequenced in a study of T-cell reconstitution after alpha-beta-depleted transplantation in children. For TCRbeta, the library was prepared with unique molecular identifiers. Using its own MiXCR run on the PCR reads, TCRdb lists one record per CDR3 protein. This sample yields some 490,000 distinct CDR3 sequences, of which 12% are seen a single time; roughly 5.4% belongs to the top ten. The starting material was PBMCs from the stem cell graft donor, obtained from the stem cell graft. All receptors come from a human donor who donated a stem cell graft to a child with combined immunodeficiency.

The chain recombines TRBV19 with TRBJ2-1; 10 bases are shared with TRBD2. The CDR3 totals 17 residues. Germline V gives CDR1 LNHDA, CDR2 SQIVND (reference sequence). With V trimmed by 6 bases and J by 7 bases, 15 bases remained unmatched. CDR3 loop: CASSLLAGAWGANEQFF. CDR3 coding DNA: TGTGCCAGTAGCCTTCTAGCGGGGGCCTGGGGGGCAAATGAGCAGTTCTTC.

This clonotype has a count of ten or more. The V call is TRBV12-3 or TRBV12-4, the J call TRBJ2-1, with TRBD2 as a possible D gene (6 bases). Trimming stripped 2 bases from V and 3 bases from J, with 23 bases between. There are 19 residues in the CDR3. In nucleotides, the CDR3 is TGTGCCAGCAGTTTATTATTAGGGCGCGGGGCCTCCCTCTACAATGAGCAGTTCTTC. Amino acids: CASSLLLGRGASLYNEQFF.

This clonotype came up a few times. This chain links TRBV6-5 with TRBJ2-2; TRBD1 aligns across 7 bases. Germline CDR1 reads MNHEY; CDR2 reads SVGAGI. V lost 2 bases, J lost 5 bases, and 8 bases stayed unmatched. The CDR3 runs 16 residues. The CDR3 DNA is TGTGCCAGCAGTTACCTTCGGACAGGTCGTACCGGGGAGCTGTTTTTT. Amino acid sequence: CASSYLRTGRTGELFF.

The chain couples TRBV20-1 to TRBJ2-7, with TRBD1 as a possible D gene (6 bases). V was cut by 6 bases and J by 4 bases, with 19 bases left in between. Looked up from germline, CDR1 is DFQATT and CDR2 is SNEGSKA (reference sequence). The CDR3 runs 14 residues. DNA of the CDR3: TGCAGTGCGACGGGCAGGGGCATCTGGTACGAGCAGTACTTC. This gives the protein CSATGRGIWYEQYF.

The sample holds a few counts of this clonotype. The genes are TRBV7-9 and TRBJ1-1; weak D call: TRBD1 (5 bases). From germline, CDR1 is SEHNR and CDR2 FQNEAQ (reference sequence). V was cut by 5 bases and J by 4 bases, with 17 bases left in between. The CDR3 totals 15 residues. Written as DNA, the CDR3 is TGTGCCAGCAGCCTATACCAGGGATTGGGCACTGAAGCTTTCTTT. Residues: CASSLYQGLGTEAFF.

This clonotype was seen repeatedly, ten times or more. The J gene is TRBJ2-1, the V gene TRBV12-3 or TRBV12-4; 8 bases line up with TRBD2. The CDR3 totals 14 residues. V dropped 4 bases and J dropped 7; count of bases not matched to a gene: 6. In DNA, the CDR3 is TGTGCCAGCAGTTATGGGAGCGGGGGTAATGAGCAGTTCTTC. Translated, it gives CASSYGSGGNEQFF.

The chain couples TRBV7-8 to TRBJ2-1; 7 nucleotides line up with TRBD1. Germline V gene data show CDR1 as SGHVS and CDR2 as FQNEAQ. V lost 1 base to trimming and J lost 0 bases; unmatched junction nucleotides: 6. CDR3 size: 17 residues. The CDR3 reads CASSLGQGISSYNEQFF. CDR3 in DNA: TGTGCCAGCAGCTTAGGACAGGGCATAAGCTCCTACAATGAGCAGTTCTTC.

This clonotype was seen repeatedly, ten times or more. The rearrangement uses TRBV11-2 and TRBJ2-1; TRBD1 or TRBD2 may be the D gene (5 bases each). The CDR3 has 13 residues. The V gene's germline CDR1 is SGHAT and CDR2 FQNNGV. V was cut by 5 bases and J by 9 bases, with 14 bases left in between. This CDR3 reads CASSGTGSGEQFF. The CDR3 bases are TGTGCCAGCAGCGGGACGGGAAGCGGTGAGCAGTTCTTC. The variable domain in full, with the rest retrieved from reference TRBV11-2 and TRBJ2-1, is EAGVAQSPRYKIIEKRQSVAFWCNPISGHATLYWYQQILGQGPKLLIQFQNNGVVDDSQLPKDRFSAERLKGVDSTLKIQPAKLEDSAVYLCASSGTGSGEQFFGPGTRLTVL.

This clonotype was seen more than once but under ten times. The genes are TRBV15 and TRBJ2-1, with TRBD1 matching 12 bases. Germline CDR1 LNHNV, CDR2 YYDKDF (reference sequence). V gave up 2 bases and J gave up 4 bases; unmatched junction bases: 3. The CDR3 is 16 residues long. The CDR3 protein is CATSRTGQGAYNEQFF. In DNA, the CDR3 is TGTGCCACCAGCAGAACGGGACAGGGGGCTTACAATGAGCAGTTCTTC.